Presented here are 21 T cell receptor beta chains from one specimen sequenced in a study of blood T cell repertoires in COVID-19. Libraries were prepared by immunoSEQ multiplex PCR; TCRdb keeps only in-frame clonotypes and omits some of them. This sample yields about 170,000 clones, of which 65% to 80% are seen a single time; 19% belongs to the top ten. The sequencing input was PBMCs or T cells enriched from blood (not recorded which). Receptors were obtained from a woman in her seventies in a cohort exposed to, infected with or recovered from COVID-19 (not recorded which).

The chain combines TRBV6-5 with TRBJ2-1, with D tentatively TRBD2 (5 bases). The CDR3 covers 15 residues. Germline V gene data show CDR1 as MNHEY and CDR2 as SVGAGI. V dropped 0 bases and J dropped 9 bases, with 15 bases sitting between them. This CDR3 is CASSYSSQSAGEQFF. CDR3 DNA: TGTGCCAGCAGTTACTCGTCACAGTCCGCGGGTGAGCAGTTCTTC.

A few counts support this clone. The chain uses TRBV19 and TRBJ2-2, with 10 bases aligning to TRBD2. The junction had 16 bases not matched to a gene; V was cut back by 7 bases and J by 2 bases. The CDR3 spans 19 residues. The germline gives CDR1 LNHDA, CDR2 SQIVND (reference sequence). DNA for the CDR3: TGTGCCAGTAAGGGGCTAGCGGGAGTGGGGGCCCCAAACACCGGGGAGCTGTTTTTT. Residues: CASKGLAGVGAPNTGELFF.

The CDR3: CAVRRGTEDEQYF. CDR3 bases: TGTGCCGTAAGGAGGGGAACTGAGGACGAGCAGTACTTC. The gene calls are TRBV6-5 and TRBJ2-7; the D gene is possibly TRBD2 (6 bases). V lost 11 bases, J lost 5 bases, and 19 bases lay in between. Germline CDR1 and CDR2: MNHEY and SVGAGI. The CDR3 contains 13 residues.

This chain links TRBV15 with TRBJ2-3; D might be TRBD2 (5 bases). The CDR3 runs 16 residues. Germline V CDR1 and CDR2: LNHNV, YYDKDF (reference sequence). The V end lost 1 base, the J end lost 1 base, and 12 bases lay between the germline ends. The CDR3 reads CATSRALLGGTDTQYF. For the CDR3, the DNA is TGTGCCACCAGCAGAGCTCTACTCGGGGGCACAGATACGCAGTATTTT.

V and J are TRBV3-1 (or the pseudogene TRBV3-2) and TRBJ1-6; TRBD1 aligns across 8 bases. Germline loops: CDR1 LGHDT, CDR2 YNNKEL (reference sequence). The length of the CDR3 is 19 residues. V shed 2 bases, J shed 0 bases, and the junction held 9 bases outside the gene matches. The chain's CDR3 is CASSQSAGGRSSYNSPLHF. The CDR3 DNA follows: TGTGCCAGCAGCCAATCTGCAGGGGGCAGGAGCTCCTATAATTCACCCCTCCACTTT.

Here the CDR3 reads CASSYTGTGSYEQYF. In nucleotides, the CDR3 is TGTGCCAGCAGTTACACCGGGACAGGGAGCTACGAGCAGTACTTC. The chain recombines TRBV28 with TRBJ2-7; 9 bases map to TRBD1. V was clipped by 4 bases and J by 3 bases; unmatched bases: 7. The CDR3 has 15 amino acids. CDR1 is MDHEN and CDR2 is SYDVKM in the germline V gene.

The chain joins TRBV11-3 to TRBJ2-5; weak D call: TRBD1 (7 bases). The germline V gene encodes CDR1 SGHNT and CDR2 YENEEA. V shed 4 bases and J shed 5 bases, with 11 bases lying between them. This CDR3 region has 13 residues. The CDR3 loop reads CASSSTGRETQYF. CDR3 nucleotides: TGTGCCAGCAGCTCGACAGGGAGGGAGACCCAGTACTTC.

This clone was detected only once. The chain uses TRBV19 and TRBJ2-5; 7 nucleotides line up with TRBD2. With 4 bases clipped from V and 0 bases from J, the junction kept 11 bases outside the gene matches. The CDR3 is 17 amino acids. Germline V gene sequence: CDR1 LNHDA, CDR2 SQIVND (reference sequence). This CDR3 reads CASSRGRGNQYQETQYF. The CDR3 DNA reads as TGTGCCAGTAGTAGGGGGAGGGGCAACCAGTACCAAGAGACCCAGTACTTC.

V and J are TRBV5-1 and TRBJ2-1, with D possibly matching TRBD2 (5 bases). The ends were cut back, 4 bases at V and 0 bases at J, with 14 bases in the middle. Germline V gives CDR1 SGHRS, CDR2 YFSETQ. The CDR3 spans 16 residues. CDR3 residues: CASSLSRGSSYNEQFF. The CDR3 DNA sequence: TGCGCCAGCAGCCTTAGCCGGGGAAGCTCCTACAATGAGCAGTTCTTC. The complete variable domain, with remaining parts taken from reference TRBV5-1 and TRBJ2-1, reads KAGVTQTPRYLIKTRGQQVTLSCSPISGHRSVSWYQQTPGQGLQFLFEYFSETQRNKGNFPGRFSGRQFSNSRSEMNVSTLELGDSALYLCASSLSRGSSYNEQFFGPGTRLTVL.

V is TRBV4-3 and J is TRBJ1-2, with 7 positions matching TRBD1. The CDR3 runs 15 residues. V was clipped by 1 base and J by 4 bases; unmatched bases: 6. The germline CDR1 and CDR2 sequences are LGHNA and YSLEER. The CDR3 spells CASSQGYRGSYGYTF. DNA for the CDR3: TGCGCCAGCAGCCAAGGTTACAGGGGCAGCTATGGCTACACCTTC.

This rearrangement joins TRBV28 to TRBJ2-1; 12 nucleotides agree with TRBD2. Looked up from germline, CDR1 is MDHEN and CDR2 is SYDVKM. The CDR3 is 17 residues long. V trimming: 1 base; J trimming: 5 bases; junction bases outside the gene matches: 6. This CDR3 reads CASSLFLLAGGDNEQFF. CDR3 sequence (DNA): TGTGCCAGCAGTTTATTCCTTCTAGCGGGGGGGGACAATGAGCAGTTCTTC.

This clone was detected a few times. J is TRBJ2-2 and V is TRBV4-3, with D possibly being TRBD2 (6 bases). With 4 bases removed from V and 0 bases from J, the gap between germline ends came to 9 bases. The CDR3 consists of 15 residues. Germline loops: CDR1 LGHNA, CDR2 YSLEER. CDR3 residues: CASSRGLSNTGELFF. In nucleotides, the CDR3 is TGCGCCAGCAGCCGTGGACTATCGAACACCGGGGAGCTGTTTTTT.

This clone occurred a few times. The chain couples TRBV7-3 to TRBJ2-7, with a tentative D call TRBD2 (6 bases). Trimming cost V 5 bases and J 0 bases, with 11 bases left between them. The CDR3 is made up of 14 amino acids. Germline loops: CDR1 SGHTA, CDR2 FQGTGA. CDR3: CASSTPTSSYEQYF. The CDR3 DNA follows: TGTGCCAGCAGCACCCCGACTAGCTCCTACGAGCAGTACTTC. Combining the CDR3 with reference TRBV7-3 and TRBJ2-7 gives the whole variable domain GAGVSQTPSNKVTEKGKYVELRCDPISGHTALYWYRQSLGQGPEFLIYFQGTGAADDSGLPNDRFFAVRPEGSVSTLKIQRTERGDSAVYLCASSTPTSSYEQYFGPGTRLTVT.

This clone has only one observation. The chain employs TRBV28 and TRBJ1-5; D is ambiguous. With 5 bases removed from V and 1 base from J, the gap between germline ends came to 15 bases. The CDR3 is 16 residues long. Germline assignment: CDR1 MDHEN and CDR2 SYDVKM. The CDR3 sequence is CASSRHTSVSNQPQHF. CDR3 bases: TGTGCCAGCAGTCGTCATACGAGTGTGAGCAATCAGCCCCAGCATTTT.

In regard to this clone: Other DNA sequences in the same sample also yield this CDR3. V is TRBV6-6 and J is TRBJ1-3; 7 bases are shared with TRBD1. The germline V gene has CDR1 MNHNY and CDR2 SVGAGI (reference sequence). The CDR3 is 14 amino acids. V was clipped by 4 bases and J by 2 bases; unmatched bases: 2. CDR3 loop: CASSSQGAGNTIYF. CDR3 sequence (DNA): TGTGCCAGCAGTTCTCAGGGGGCTGGAAACACCATATATTTT.

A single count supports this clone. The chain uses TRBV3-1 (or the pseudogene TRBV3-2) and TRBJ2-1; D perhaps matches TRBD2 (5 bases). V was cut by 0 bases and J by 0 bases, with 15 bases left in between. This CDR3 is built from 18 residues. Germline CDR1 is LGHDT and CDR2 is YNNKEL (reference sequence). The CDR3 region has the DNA TGTGCCAGCAGCCAAGATGGGGAGCGTCGGAGCTCCTACAATGAGCAGTTCTTC. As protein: CASSQDGERRSSYNEQFF.

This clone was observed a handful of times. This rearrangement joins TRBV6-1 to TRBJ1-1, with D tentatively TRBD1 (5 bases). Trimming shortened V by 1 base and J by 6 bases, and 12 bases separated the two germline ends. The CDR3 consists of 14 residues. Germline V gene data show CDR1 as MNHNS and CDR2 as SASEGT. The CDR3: CASSEGARGPEAFF. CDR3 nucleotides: TGTGCCAGCAGTGAAGGGGCTAGGGGCCCTGAAGCTTTCTTT.

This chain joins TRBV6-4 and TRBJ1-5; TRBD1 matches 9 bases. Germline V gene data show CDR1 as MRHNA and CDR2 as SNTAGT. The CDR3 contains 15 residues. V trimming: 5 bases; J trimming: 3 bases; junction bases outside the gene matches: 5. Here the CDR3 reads CASSRDRDPNQPQHF. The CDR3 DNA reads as TGTGCCAGCAGTAGGGACAGGGACCCCAATCAGCCCCAGCATTTT.

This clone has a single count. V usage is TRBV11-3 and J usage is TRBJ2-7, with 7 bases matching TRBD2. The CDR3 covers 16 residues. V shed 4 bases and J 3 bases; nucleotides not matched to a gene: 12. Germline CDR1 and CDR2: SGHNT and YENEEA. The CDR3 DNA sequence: TGTGCCAGCAGCTCCCCATTTTCGGGCGGGAGCTACGAGCAGTACTTC. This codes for CASSSPFSGGSYEQYF.

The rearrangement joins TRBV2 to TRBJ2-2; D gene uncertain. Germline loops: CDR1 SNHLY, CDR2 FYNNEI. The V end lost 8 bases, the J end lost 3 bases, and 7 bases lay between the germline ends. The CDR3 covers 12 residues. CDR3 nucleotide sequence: TGTGCCAGCTCGGCGGACACCGGGGAGCTGTTTTTT. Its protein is CASSADTGELFF. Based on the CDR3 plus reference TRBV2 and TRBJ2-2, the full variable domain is EPEVTQTPSHQVTQMGQEVILRCVPISNHLYFYWYRQILGQKVEFLVSFYNNEISEKSEIFDDQFSVERPDGSNFTLKIRSTKLEDSAMYFCASSADTGELFFGEGSRLTVL.

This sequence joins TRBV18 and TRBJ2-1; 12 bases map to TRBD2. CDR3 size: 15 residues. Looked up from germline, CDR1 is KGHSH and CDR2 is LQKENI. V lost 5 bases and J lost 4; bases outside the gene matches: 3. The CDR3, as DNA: TGTGCCAGCTCAGCCGGGACTAGCGGGTACAATGAGCAGTTCTTC. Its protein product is CASSAGTSGYNEQFF.